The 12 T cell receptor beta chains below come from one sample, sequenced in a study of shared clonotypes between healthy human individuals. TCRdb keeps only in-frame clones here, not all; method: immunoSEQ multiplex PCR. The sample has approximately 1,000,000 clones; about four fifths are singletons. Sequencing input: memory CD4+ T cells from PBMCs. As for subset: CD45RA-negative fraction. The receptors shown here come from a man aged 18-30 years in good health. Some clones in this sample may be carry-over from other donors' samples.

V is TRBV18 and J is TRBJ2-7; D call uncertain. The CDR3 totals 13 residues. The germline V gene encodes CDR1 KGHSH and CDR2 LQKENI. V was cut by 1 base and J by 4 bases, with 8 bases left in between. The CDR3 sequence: CASSPRSTYEQYF. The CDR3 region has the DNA TGTGCCAGCTCACCACGATCTACATACGAGCAGTACTTC.

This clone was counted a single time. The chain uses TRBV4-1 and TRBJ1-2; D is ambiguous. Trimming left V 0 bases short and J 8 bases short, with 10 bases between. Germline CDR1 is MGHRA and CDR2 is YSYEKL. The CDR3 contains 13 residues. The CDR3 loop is CASSQDPMGGYTF. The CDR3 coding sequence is TGCGCCAGCAGCCAAGATCCCATGGGGGGCTACACCTTC.

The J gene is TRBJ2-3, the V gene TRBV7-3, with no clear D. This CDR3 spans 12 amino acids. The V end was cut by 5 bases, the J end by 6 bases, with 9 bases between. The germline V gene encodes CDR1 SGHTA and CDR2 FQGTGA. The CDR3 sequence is CASSDFMDTQYF. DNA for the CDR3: TGTGCCAGCAGCGATTTCATGGATACGCAGTATTTT.

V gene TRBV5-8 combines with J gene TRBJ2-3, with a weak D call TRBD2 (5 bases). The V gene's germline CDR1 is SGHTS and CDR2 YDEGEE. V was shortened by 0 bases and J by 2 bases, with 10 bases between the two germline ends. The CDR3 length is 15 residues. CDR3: CASSLGGLTTDTQYF. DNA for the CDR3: TGTGCCAGCAGCTTGGGAGGACTCACCACAGATACGCAGTATTTT.

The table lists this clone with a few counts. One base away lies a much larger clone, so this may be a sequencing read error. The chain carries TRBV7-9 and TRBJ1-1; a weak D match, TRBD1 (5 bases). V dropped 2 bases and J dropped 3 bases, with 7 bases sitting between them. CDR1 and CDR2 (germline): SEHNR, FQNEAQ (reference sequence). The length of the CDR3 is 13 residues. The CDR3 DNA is TGTGCCAGCAGCTTAACCAGGGACACTGAAGCTTTCTTT. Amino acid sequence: CASSLTRDTEAFF.

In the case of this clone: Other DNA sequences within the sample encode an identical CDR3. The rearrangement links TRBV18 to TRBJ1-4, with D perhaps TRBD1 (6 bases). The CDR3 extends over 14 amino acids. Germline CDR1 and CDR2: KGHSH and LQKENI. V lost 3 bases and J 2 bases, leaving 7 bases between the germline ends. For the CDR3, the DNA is TGTGCCAGCTCACCCGACAGGACTAATGAAAAACTGTTTTTT. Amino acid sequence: CASSPDRTNEKLFF. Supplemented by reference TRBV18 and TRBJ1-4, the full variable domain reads NAGVMQNPRHLVRRRGQEARLRCSPMKGHSHVYWYRQLPEEGLKFMVYLQKENIIDESGMPKERFSAEFPKEGPSILRIQQVVRGDSAAYFCASSPDRTNEKLFFGSGTQLSVL.

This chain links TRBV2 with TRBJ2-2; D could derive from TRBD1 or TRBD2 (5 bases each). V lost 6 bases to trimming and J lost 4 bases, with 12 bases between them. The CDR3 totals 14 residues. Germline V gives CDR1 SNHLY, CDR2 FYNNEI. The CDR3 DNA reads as TGTGCCAGCAGGGGGACGGGTCGCACCGGGGAGCTGTTTTTT. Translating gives CASRGTGRTGELFF.

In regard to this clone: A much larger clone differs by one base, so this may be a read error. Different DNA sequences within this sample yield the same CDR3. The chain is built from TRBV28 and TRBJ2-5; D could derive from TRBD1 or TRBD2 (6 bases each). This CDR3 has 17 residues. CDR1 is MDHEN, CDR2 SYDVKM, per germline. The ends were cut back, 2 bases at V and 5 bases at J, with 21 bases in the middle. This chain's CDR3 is CASSLGGGVGTKETQYF. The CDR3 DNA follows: TGTGCCAGCAGTTTAGGGGGCGGGGTCGGGACAAAGGAGACCCAGTACTTC.

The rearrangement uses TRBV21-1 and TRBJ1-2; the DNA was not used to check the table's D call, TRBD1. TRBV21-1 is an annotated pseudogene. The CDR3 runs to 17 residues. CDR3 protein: CASSKCYGTGDLGGYTF. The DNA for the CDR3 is TGTGCCAGCAGCAAATGCTATGGGACAGGGGATCTAGGTGGCTACACCTTC.

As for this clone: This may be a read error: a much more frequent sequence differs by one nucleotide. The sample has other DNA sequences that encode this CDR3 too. DNA of the CDR3: TGTGCCAGCAGCGCAAGCGGGAGCTCCTACAATGAGCAGTTCTTC. This codes for CASSASGSSYNEQFF. The chain is built from TRBV9 and TRBJ2-1; TRBD2 matches 8 bases. The CDR3 sequence is 15 residues long. The V segment lost 3 bases and the J segment 0 bases; nucleotides outside the gene matches: 2. Germline lookup yields CDR1 SGDLS and CDR2 YYNGEE.

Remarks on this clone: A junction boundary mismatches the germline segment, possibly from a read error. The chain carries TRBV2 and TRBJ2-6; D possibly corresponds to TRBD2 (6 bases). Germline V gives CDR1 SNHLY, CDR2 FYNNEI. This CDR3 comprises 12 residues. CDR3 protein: CASSEAGEVCHF. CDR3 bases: TGTGCCAGCAGTGAAGCGGGGGAGGTTTGCCATTTC.

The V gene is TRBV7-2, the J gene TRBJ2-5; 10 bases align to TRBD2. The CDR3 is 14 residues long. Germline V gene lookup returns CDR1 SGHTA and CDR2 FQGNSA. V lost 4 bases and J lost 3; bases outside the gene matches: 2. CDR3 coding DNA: TGTGCCAGCAGCTCCGGACTAGCGGAAGAGACCCAGTACTTC. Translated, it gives CASSSGLAEETQYF.